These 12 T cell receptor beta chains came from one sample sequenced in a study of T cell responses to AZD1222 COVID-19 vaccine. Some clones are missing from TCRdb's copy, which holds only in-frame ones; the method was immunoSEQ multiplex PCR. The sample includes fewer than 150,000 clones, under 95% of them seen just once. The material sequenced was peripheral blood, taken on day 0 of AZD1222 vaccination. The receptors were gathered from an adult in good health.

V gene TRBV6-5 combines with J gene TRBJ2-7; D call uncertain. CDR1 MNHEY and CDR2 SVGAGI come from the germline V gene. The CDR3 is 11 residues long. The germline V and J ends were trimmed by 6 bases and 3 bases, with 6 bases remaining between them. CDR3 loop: CASSSFYEQYF. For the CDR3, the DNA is TGTGCCAGCAGCTCCTTCTACGAGCAGTACTTC.

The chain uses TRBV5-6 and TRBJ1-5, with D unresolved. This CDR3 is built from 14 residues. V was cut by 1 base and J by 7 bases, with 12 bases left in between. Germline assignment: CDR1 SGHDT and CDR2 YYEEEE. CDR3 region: CASSLREVGQPQHF. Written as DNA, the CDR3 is TGTGCCAGCAGCTTGAGGGAGGTGGGCCAGCCCCAGCATTTT.

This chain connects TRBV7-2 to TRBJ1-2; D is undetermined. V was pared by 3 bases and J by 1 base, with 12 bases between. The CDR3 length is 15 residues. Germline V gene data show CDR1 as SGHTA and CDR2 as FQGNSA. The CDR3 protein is CASSLRVLSNYGYTF. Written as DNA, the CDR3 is TGTGCCAGCAGCTTGAGGGTGTTAAGTAACTATGGCTACACCTTC.

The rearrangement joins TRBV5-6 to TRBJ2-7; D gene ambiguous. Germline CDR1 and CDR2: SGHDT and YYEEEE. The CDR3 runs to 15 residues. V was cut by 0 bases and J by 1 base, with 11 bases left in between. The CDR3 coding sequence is TGTGCCAGCAGCTTGGACCAGACGGATTCCTACGAGCAGTACTTC. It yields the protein CASSLDQTDSYEQYF.

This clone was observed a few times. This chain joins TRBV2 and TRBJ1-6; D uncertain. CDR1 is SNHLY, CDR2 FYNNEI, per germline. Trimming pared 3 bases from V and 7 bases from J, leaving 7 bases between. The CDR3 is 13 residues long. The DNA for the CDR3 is TGTGCCAGCAGTGAGGCCCCGAATTCACCCCTCCACTTT. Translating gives CASSEAPNSPLHF.

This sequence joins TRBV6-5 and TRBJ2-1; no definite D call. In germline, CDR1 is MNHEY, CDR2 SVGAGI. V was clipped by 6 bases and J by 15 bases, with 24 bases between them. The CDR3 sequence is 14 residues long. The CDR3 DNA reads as TGTGCCAGCAGCTCGGTGGAAGTATCCTATCCTCCGTTCTTC. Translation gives CASSSVEVSYPPFF.

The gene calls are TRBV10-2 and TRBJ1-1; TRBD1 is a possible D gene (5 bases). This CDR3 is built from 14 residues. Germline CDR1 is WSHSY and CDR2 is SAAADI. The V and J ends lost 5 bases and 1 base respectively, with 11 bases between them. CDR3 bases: TGCGCCAGCAGTCATACAACAGGGAACACTGAAGCTTTCTTT. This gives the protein CASSHTTGNTEAFF.

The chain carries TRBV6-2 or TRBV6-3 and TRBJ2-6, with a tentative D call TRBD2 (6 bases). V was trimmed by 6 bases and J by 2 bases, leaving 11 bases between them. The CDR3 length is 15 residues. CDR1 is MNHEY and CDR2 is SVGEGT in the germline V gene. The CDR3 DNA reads TGTGCCAGCAGCCCCTGGGGGGCTGGGGCCAACGTCCTGACTTTC. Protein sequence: CASSPWGAGANVLTF.

This CDR3 is CASSFQRDTWLALHF. CDR3 nucleotides: TGTGCCAGCAGTTTCCAGAGGGACACTTGGTTGGCCCTCCACTTT. The chain uses TRBV7-8 and TRBJ1-6; tentatively, D is TRBD1 (6 bases). Trimming pared 6 bases from V and 14 bases from J, leaving 23 bases between. CDR1 is SGHVS, CDR2 FQNEAQ, per germline. This CDR3 is 15 amino acids long.

This chain's CDR3 is CAISEFGRDNYNEQFF. CDR3 sequence (DNA): TGTGCCATCAGTGAATTTGGGCGGGACAACTACAATGAGCAGTTCTTC. The chain links TRBV10-3 to TRBJ2-1, with D tentatively TRBD1 or TRBD2 (6 bases each). Germline V gene data show CDR1 as ENHRY and CDR2 as SYGVKD. The V end was cut by 3 bases, the J end by 3 bases, with 15 bases between. The CDR3 is made up of 16 amino acids.

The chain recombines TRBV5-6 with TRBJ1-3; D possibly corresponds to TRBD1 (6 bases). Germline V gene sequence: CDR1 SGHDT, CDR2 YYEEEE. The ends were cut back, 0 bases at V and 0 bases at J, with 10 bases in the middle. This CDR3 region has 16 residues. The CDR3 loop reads CASSLALRGSGNTIYF. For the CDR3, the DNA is TGTGCCAGCAGCTTGGCGCTCAGGGGCTCTGGAAACACCATATATTTT.

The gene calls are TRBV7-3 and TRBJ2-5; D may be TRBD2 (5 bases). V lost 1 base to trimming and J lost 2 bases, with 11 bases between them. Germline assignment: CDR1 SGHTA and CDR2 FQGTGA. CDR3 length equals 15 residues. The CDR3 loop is CASSLMAGPQETQYF. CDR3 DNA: TGTGCCAGCAGCTTAATGGCGGGTCCACAAGAGACCCAGTACTTC. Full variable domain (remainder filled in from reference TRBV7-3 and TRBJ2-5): GAGVSQTPSNKVTEKGKYVELRCDPISGHTALYWYRQSLGQGPEFLIYFQGTGAADDSGLPNDRFFAVRPEGSVSTLKIQRTERGDSAVYLCASSLMAGPQETQYFGPGTRLLVL.